Described below is a single TCR beta chain sequence and its context. The data were taken from a study of Ad26.COV2.S vaccination and SARS-CoV-2 variants. Sequenced by immunoSEQ multiplex PCR; TCRdb stores in-frame clones only, minus some. In the table there are around 450,000 clones, 85% to 90% of which are singletons. The treatment denotes: 15 to 20 received Ad26.COV2.S at low or high dose, single or two shots; about five received placebo; per-sample allocation not given. Collection of samples fell on day 63 after the first vaccine or placebo injection. Trimming shortened V by 2 bases and J by 4 bases, and 15 bases separated the two germline ends. CDR1 and CDR2 from the germline V gene are PRHDT and FYEKMQ (reference sequence). The CDR3 totals 15 residues.

The receptor was isolated from a person between 18 and 60 years old who received the Ad26.COV2.S COVID-19 vaccine or a placebo. The rearrangement joins TRBV13 to TRBJ2-7; TRBD1 or TRBD2 may be the D gene (7 bases each). The sample was peripheral blood, taken in a trial of Ad26.COV2.S vaccine versus placebo. The CDR3 is CASSLWGGGLYEQYF. The CDR3 DNA follows: TGTGCCAGCAGCTTATGGGGAGGGGGCCTTTACGAGCAGTACTTC.